The clone carrying this T cell receptor (beta chain) was seen more than once but under ten times. Its antigen is unknown. The data were obtained in a study of T-cell reconstitution after alpha-beta-depleted transplantation in children. The study's findings and limits: Roughly two months post-transplant, alpha-beta T cells reportedly originated from several hundred graft clones that had expanded. Newly made T cells mostly supplied T-cell counts and diversity one year after transplant.

Germline V lookup: CDR1 ENHRY, CDR2 SYGVKD. The CDR3 is made up of 13 amino acids. Trimming took 5 bases from V and 1 from J, leaving 8 bases between them. Construction of the TCRbeta library involved unique molecular identifiers. Using its own MiXCR run on the PCR reads, TCRdb lists one record per CDR3 protein. The sample yields about 830,000 distinct CDR3 sequences, roughly 16% seen once. This clonotype was obtained from a male patient younger than 18 who had a stem cell transplant for acute lymphoblastic leukemia, so the T cells may come from the graft donor. This chain links TRBV10-3 with TRBJ1-1, with no clear D. This specimen consisted of PBMCs, mostly from graft donor cells, obtained 360 days after TCRalphabeta/CD19-depleted stem cell transplant. CDR3 nucleotides: TGTGCCATCAGTCTCGGAGGGAACACTGAAGCTTTCTTT. It is translated as CAISLGGNTEAFF.